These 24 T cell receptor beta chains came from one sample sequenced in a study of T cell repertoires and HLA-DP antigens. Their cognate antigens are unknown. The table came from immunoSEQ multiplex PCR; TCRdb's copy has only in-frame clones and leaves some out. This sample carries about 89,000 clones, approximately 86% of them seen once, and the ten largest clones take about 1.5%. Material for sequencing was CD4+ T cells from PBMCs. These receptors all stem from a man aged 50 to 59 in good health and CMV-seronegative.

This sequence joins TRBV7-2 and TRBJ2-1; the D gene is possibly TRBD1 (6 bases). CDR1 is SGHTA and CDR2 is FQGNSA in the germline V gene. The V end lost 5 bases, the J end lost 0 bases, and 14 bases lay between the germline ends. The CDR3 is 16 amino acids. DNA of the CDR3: TGTGCCAGCAGCCAAGGGACAACGAGCTCCTACAATGAGCAGTTCTTC. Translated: CASSQGTTSSYNEQFF.

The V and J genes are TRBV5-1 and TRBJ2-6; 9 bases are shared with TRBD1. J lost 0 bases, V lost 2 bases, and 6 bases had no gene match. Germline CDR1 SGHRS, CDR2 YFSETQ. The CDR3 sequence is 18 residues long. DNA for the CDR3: TGCGCCAGCAGCTTAGGGGGACAGGGAAGCTCTGGGGCCAACGTCCTGACTTTC. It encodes CASSLGGQGSSGANVLTF.

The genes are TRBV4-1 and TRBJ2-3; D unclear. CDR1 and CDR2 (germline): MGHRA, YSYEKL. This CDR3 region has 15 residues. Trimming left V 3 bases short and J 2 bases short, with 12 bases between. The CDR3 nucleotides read TGCGCCAGCAGCCACCGAGATCCTTTCACAGATACGCAGTATTTT. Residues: CASSHRDPFTDTQYF.

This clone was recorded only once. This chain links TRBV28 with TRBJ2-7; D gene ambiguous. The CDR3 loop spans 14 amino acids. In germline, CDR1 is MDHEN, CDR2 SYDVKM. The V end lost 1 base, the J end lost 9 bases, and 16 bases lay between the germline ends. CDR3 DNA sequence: TGTGCCAGCAGTTTATCCGCGGACGGGCGCCCGCAGTACTTC. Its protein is CASSLSADGRPQYF.

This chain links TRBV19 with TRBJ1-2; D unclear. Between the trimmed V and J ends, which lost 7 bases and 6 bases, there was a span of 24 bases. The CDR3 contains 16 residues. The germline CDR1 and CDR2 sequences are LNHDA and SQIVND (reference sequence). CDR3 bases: TGTGCCAGTAACGGTCGGGCAGCAGCTTTTACGGATGGCTACACCTTC. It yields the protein CASNGRAAAFTDGYTF.

The CDR3 loop reads CASSSTGRGGAAEAFF. CDR3 nucleotides: TGTGCCAGCAGCTCAACAGGGAGAGGAGGAGCGGCCGAAGCTTTCTTT. V gene TRBV11-2 combines with J gene TRBJ1-1; a possible D gene is TRBD1 (6 bases). Germline values: CDR1 SGHAT, CDR2 FQNNGV. V lost 4 bases to trimming and J lost 8 bases, with 23 bases between them. The CDR3 is 16 residues long.

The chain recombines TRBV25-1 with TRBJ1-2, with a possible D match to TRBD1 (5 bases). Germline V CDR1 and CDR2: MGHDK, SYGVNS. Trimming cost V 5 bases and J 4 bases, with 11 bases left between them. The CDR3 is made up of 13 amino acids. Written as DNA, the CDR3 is TGTGCCAGCAGTTTTCGGGGCGGCTATGGCTACACCTTC. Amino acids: CASSFRGGYGYTF.

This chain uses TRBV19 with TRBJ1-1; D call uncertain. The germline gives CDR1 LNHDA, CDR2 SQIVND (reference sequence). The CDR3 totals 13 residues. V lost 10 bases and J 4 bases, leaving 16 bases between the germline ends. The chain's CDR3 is CATSVRGGTEAFF. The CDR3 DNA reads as TGTGCCACTAGCGTTCGGGGTGGCACTGAAGCTTTCTTT. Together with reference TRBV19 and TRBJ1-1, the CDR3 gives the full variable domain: DGGITQSPKYLFRKEGQNVTLSCEQNLNHDAMYWYRQDPGQGLRLIYYSQIVNDFQKGDIAEGYSVSREKKESFPLTVTSAQKNPTAFYLCATSVRGGTEAFFGQGTRLTVV.

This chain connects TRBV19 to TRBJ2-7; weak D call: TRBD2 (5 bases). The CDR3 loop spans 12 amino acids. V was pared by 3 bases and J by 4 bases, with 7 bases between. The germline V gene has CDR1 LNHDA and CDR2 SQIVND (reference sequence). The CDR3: CASSIGEYEQYF. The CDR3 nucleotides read TGTGCCAGTAGTATCGGGGAGTACGAGCAGTACTTC.

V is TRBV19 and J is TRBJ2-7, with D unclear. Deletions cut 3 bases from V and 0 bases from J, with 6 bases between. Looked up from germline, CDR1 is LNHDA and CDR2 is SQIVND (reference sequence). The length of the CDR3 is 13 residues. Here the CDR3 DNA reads TGTGCCAGTAGTATTGACACCTCCTACGAGCAGTACTTC. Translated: CASSIDTSYEQYF.

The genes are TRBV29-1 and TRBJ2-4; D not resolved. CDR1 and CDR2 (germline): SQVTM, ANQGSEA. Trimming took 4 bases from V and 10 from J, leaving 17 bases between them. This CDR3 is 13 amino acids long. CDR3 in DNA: TGCAGCGTTGTCGTAGTTGGGCGTATAATTCAGTACTTC. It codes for CSVVVVGRIIQYF.

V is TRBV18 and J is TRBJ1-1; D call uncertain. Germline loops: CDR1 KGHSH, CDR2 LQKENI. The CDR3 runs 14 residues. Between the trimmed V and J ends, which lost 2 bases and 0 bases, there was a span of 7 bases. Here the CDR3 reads CASSPGSLNTEAFF. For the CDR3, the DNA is TGTGCCAGCTCACCAGGCAGCTTGAACACTGAAGCTTTCTTT.

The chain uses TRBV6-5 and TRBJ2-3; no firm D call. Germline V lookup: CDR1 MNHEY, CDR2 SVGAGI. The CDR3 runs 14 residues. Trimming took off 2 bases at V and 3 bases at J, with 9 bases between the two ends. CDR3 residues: CASSYDSWTDTQYF. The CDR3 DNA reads TGTGCCAGCAGTTACGACTCCTGGACAGATACGCAGTATTTT.

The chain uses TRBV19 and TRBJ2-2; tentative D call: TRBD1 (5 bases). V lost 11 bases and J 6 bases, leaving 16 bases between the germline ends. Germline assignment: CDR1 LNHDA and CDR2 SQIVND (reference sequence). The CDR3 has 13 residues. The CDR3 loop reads CAPRTARAGELFF. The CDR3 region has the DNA TGTGCCCCGAGAACCGCCAGGGCCGGGGAGCTGTTTTTT.

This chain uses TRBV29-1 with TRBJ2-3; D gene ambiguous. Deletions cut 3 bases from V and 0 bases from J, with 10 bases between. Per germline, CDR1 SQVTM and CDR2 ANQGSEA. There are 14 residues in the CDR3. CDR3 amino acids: CSVEARDSTDTQYF. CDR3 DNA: TGCAGCGTTGAGGCGCGAGACAGCACAGATACGCAGTATTTT.

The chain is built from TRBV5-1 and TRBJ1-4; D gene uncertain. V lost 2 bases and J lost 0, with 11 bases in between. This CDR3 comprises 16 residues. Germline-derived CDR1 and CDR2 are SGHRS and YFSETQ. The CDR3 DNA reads TGCGCCAGCAGCTTTTCCGGAATTGCAACTAATGAAAAACTGTTTTTT. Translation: CASSFSGIATNEKLFF. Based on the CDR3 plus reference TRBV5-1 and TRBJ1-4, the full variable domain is KAGVTQTPRYLIKTRGQQVTLSCSPISGHRSVSWYQQTPGQGLQFLFEYFSETQRNKGNFPGRFSGRQFSNSRSEMNVSTLELGDSALYLCASSFSGIATNEKLFFGSGTQLSVL.

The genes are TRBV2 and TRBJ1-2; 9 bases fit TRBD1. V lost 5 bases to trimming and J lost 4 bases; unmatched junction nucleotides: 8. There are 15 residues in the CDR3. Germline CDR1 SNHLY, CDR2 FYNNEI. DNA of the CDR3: TGTGCCAGCAGTCAACAGGGGGCGCAAGGCTATGGCTACACCTTC. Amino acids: CASSQQGAQGYGYTF.

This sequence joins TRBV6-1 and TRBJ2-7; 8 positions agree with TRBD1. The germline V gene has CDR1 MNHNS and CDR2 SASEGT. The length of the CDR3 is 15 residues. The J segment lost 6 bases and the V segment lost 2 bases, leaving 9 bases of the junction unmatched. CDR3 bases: TGTGCCAGCAGTGAAATACTCAGGGGGCGGGGCGAGCAGTACTTC. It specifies CASSEILRGRGEQYF.

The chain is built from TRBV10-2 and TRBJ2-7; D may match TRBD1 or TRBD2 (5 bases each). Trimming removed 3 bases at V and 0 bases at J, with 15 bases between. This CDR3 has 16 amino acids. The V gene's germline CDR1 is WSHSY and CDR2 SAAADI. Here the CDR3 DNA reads TGCGCCAGCAGTGAACCGGGACCGGTGAGCTCCTACGAGCAGTACTTC. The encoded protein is CASSEPGPVSSYEQYF.

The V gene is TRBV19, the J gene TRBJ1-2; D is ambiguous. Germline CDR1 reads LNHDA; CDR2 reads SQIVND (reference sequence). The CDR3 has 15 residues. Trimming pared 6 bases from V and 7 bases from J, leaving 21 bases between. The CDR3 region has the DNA TGTGCCAGTAGGAAAGGACCCCCGGAGGGCCTTGGCTACACCTTC. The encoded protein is CASRKGPPEGLGYTF.

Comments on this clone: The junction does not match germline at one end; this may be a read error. DNA for the CDR3: TGTGCTAGCAGCCTGGACAGGACCGGGGAGCTGTTTTTT. Encoded protein: CASSLDRTGELFF. The genes are TRBV7-7 and TRBJ2-2; 7 bases align to TRBD1. Germline loops: CDR1 SSHAT, CDR2 FNYEAQ (reference sequence). CDR3 size: 13 residues. Full variable domain (rest looked up from reference TRBV7-7 and TRBJ2-2): GAGVSQSPRYKVTKRGQDVTLRCDPISSHATLYWYQQALGQGPEFLTYFNYEAQPDKSGLPSDRFSAERPEGSISTLTIQRTEQRDSAMYRCASSLDRTGELFFGEGSRLTVL.

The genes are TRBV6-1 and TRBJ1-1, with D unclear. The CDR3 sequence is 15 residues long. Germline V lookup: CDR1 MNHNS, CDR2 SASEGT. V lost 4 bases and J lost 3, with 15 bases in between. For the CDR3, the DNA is TGTGCCAGCAGTGTGAGTGTAGGGTCGGACACTGAAGCTTTCTTT. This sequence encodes CASSVSVGSDTEAFF.

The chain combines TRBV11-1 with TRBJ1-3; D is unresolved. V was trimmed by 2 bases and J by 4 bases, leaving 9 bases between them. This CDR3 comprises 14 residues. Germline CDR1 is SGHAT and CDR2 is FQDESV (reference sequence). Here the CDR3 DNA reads TGTGCCAGCAGCTTAAGTTACGGCGGAAACACCATATATTTT. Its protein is CASSLSYGGNTIYF.

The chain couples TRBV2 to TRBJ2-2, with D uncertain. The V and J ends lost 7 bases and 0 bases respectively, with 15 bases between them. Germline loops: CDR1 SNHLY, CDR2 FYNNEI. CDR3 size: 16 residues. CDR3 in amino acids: CASTKGIDSNTGELFF. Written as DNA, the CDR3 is TGTGCCAGCACCAAAGGAATAGATTCGAACACCGGGGAGCTGTTTTTT.